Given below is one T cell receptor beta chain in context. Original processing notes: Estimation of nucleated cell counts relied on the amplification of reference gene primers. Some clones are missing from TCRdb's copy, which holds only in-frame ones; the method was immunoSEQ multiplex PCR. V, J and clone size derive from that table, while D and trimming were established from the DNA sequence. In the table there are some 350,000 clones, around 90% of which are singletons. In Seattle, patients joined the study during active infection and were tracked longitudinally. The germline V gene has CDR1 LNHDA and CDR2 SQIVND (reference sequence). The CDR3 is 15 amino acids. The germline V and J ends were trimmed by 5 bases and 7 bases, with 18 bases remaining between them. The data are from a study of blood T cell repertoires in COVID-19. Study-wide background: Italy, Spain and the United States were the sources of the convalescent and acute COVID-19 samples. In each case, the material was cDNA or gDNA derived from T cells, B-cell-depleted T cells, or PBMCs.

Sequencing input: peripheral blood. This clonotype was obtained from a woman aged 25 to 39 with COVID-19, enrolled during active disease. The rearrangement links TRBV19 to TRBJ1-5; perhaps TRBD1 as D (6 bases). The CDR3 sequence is CASSEMTGRRQPQHF. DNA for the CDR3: TGTGCCAGTAGTGAAATGACAGGCCGGAGACAGCCCCAGCATTTT.